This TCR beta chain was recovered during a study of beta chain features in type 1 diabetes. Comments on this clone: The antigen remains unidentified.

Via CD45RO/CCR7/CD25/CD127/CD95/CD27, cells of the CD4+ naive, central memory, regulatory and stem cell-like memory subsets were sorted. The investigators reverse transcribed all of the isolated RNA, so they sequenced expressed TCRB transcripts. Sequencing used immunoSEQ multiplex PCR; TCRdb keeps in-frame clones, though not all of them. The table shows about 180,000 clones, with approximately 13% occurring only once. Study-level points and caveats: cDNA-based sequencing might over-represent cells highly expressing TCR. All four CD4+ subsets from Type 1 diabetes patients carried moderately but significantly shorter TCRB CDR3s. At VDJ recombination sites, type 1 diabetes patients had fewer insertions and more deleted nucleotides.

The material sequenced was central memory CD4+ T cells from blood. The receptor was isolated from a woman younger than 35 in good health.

CDR3 sequence: CASSLDGGKTYNEQFF. The CDR3 coding sequence is TGTGCCAGCAGCTTAGATGGCGGGAAAACCTACAATGAGCAGTTCTTC. The gene calls are TRBV11-3 and TRBJ2-1; D is perhaps TRBD2 (6 bases). The germline V and J ends were trimmed by 0 bases and 2 bases, with 11 bases remaining between them. Per germline, CDR1 SGHNT and CDR2 YENEEA. This CDR3 has 16 amino acids.